This T cell receptor beta chain was obtained from a study of Ad26.COV2.S vaccination and SARS-CoV-2 variants. At the level of the study: Participants got Ad26.COV2.S intramuscularly, once or twice 56 days apart. Overall study findings and caveats: Spike-specific responses of CD8+ and CD4+ T cells were reported to display substantial breadth after vaccination.

Treatment defined: 15 to 20 received Ad26.COV2.S at low or high dose, single or two shots; roughly 5 received placebo; per-sample allocation not given. Each sample was drawn 63 days after the first injection (of vaccine or placebo). The germline gives CDR1 SGHRS, CDR2 YFSETQ. Trimming took 4 bases from V and 7 from J; bases not matched to a gene: 9. The CDR3 has 14 amino acids. The data were produced by immunoSEQ multiplex PCR, yet TCRdb's version contains in-frame clones alone and is incomplete. The sample carries 300,000 to 400,000 clones, around 86% recorded once. On this clone: The antigen is undetermined.

Sequencing was performed on peripheral blood, taken in a trial of Ad26.COV2.S vaccine versus placebo. This rearrangement joins TRBV5-1 to TRBJ1-2; 8 positions agree with TRBD1. The receptor was derived from a person between 18 and 59 years old who received the Ad26.COV2.S COVID-19 vaccine or a placebo. CDR3 sequence (DNA): TGCGCCAGCAGCCCCCGGACAGACAGGGGTGGCTACACCTTC. Translation: CASSPRTDRGGYTF. Supplemented by reference TRBV5-1 and TRBJ1-2, the full variable domain reads KAGVTQTPRYLIKTRGQQVTLSCSPISGHRSVSWYQQTPGQGLQFLFEYFSETQRNKGNFPGRFSGRQFSNSRSEMNVSTLELGDSALYLCASSPRTDRGGYTFGSGTRLTVV.